This note documents a single TCR beta chain sequence. Its target is not known. This entry comes from a study of T cell responses to AZD1222 COVID-19 vaccine. Findings and limits, study-wide: Among the donors, most were white British and more were female, and clonal diversity was possibly underestimated.

The protocol was immunoSEQ multiplex PCR, while the TCRdb copy is restricted to in-frame clones and leaves out a portion. The sample contains around 100,000 clones, around 90% of which appear only once. CDR3 length: 13 amino acids. V lost 5 bases and J 8 bases, leaving 10 bases between the germline ends. CDR1 is PRHDT and CDR2 is FYEKMQ in the germline V gene (reference sequence). The sequencing here drew on peripheral blood, taken 28 days after the second AZD1222 dose. The sequence was collected from an adult who received the AZD1222 COVID-19 vaccine. The chain links TRBV13 to TRBJ1-6, with D perhaps TRBD1 (6 bases). The CDR3 loop is CASSPRQDSPLHF. The CDR3 nucleotides read TGTGCCAGCAGCCCCAGACAGGATTCACCCCTCCACTTT.